These 10 T cell receptor beta chains were sequenced from one sample in a study of T-cell reconstitution after alpha-beta-depleted transplantation in children (dated by TCRdb to about 2016). In light of the paper, this sample's treatment or condition label describes: allogeneic hematopoietic cell transplantation with graft depleted of TCRalphabeta T cells and CD19 B cells. The library was produced with PCR. Instrument on record: Illumina HiSeq 2500. TCR libraries were prepared with molecular barcoding, using unique molecular identifiers to normalize TCRbeta repertoire quantification. Starting from the raw public reads, TCRdb applied fastp trimming at Q25, assembled clones with MiXCR and retained in-frame beta chains. Records with the same CDR3 protein are collapsed into one entry carrying the most frequent genes and DNA. This sample has about 980,000 distinct CDR3 sequences in its table, and roughly 29% of those were observed once. Clones ranked in the top ten supply 28% of the sample.

The input for sequencing was PBMCs, mostly from graft donor cells, taken 360 days after TCRalphabeta/CD19-depleted stem cell transplant. All receptors derive from a boy less than two years old who had a stem cell transplant for SCID, so the T cells may come from the graft donor.

The chain recombines TRBV10-1 with TRBJ2-1; TRBD1 agrees at 9 bases. The germline CDR1 and CDR2 sequences are WNHNN and SYGVQD (reference sequence). J lost 3 bases, V lost 3 bases, and 6 bases had no gene match. CDR3 size: 16 residues. The CDR3 is CASSDVGTGNYNEQFF. CDR3 bases: TGCGCCAGCAGTGATGTCGGGACAGGGAACTACAATGAGCAGTTCTTC.

This chain links TRBV28 with TRBJ2-5, with 7 bases aligning to TRBD1. The J segment lost 7 bases and the V segment lost 5 bases, leaving 7 bases of the junction unmatched. Germline V CDR1 and CDR2: MDHEN, SYDVKM. CDR3 size: 13 residues. In nucleotides, the CDR3 is TGTGCCAGCAGTCCCAACAGGGGTAGGACCCAGTACTTC. This sequence encodes CASSPNRGRTQYF.

In this sample, this clonotype turned up a few times. The chain is built from TRBV4-1 and TRBJ1-1; unclear D gene. Trimming removed 1 base from V and 9 bases from J, with 27 bases in between. This CDR3 comprises 18 residues. Germline V gene lookup returns CDR1 MGHRA and CDR2 YSYEKL. The CDR3 nucleotides are TGCGCCAGCAGCCAAGTGACTGGGGATAAGGCCGCCCTTTATAAAGCTTTCTTT. It codes for CASSQVTGDKAALYKAFF.

The CDR3 DNA reads as TGTGCCAGCAGCGCGACGCCCGGGACAGGGGTTATCGAGACCCAGTACTTC. Its translation: CASSATPGTGVIETQYF. This chain uses TRBV9 with TRBJ2-5; 10 nucleotides agree with TRBD1. Germline assignment: CDR1 SGDLS and CDR2 YYNGEE. V lost 3 bases to trimming and J lost 5 bases; unmatched junction nucleotides: 13. The CDR3 extends over 17 amino acids.

The V and J genes are TRBV5-6 and TRBJ1-5; possibly TRBD1 for D (6 bases). V lost 4 bases, J lost 3 bases, and 23 bases lay in between. The CDR3 contains 18 residues. From germline, CDR1 is SGHDT and CDR2 YYEEEE. The CDR3 protein is CASSRPGEWFCLNQPQHF. The CDR3 DNA follows: TGTGCCAGCAGCCGTCCAGGGGAGTGGTTTTGCCTCAATCAGCCCCAGCATTTT.

The chain recombines TRBV11-2 with TRBJ2-3, with D unresolved. Trimming left V 5 bases short and J 1 base short, with 13 bases between. Germline CDR1 is SGHAT and CDR2 is FQNNGV. The CDR3 is 15 amino acids. The CDR3 region is CASSPYSVGTDTQYF. The CDR3 nucleotides are TGTGCCAGCAGCCCCTACTCGGTCGGCACAGATACGCAGTATTTT.

This clonotype turned up a few times. V and J are TRBV20-1 and TRBJ2-7; 8 nucleotides line up with TRBD1. Germline CDR1 and CDR2: DFQATT and SNEGSKA (reference sequence). The CDR3 has 14 amino acids. J was trimmed by 0 bases and V by 4 bases; bases with no gene match: 5. This chain's CDR3 is CSATGGPLSYEQYF. CDR3 in DNA: TGCAGTGCTACAGGGGGCCCTCTCTCCTACGAGCAGTACTTC.

This chain connects TRBV2 to TRBJ1-6; D is unresolved. V lost 8 bases and J lost 5, with 10 bases in between. CDR1 SNHLY and CDR2 FYNNEI come from the germline V gene. The CDR3 loop spans 13 amino acids. The CDR3 here is CASQETDNSPLHF. CDR3 DNA: TGTGCCAGCCAGGAGACGGATAATTCACCCCTCCACTTT.

The chain uses TRBV20-1 and TRBJ2-3; no clear D gene. Germline V lookup: CDR1 DFQATT, CDR2 SNEGSKA (reference sequence). CDR3 length: 14 residues. With 3 bases removed from V and 3 bases from J, the gap between germline ends came to 13 bases. CDR3 sequence (DNA): TGCAGTGCTAGCGGGTCCCGGATGACAGATACGCAGTATTTT. Translation: CSASGSRMTDTQYF.

The chain combines TRBV29-1 with TRBJ1-2; TRBD1 is a possible D gene (5 bases). Trimming shortened V by 4 bases and J by 1 base, and 10 bases separated the two germline ends. CDR1 is SQVTM and CDR2 is ANQGSEA in the germline V gene. This CDR3 region has 13 residues. CDR3 bases: TGCAGCGTTGGTACAGGCGATAACTATGGCTACACCTTC. It specifies CSVGTGDNYGYTF.